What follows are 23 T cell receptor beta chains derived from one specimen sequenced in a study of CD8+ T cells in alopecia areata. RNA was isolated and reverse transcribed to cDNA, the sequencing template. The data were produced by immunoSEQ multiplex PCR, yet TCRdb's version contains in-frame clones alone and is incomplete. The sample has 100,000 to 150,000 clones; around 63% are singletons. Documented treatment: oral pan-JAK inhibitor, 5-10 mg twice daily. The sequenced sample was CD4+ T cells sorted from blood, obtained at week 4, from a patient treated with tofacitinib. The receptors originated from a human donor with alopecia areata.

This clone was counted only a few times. The CDR3 is CASSDGLAGVVTQYF. DNA for the CDR3: TGCGCCAGCAGCGATGGACTAGCGGGAGTTGTGACCCAGTACTTC. V gene TRBV5-1 combines with J gene TRBJ2-5, with 13 bases aligning to TRBD2. V trimming: 4 bases; J trimming: 7 bases; junction bases outside the gene matches: 7. The germline gives CDR1 SGHRS, CDR2 YFSETQ. This CDR3 spans 15 amino acids.

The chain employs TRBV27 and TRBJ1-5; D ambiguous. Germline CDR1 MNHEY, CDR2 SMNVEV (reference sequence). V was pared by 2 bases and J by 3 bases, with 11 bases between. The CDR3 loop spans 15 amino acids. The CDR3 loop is CASSLEDGLNQPQHF. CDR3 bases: TGTGCCAGCAGTTTAGAGGATGGGCTCAATCAGCCCCAGCATTTT.

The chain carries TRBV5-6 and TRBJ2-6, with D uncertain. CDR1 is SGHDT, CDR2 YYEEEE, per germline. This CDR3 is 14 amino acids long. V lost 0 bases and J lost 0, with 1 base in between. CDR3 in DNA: TGTGCCAGCAGCTTGGGCTCTGGGGCCAACGTCCTGACTTTC. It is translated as CASSLGSGANVLTF.

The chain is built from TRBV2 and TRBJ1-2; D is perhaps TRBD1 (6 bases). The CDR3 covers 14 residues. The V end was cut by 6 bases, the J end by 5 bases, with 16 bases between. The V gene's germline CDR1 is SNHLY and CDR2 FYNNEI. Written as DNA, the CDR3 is TGTGCCAGCAGCCTTTCCGGGGGCGCTTATGGCTACACCTTC. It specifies CASSLSGGAYGYTF. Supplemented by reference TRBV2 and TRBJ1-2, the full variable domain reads EPEVTQTPSHQVTQMGQEVILRCVPISNHLYFYWYRQILGQKVEFLVSFYNNEISEKSEIFDDQFSVERPDGSNFTLKIRSTKLEDSAMYFCASSLSGGAYGYTFGSGTRLTVV.

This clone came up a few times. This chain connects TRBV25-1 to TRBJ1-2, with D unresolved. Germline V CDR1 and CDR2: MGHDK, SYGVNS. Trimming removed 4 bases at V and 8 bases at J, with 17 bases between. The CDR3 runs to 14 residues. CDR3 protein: CASSGRTTGKGYTF. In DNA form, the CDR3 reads TGTGCCAGCAGTGGACGGACCACCGGAAAGGGCTACACCTTC.

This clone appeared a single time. As DNA, the CDR3 is TGTGCCAGCAGCCTGGGGGGAGGGAACACTGAAGCTTTCTTT. Protein sequence: CASSLGGGNTEAFF. The chain combines TRBV7-8 with TRBJ1-1; possibly TRBD1 for D (5 bases). The germline V and J ends were trimmed by 5 bases and 1 base, with 11 bases remaining between them. The CDR3 contains 14 residues. Germline assignment: CDR1 SGHVS and CDR2 FQNEAQ.

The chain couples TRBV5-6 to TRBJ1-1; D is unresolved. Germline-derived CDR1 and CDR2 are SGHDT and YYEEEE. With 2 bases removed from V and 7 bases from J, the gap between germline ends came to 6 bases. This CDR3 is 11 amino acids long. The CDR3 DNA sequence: TGTGCCAGCAGCTTTGAAGGTGAAGCTTTCTTT. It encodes CASSFEGEAFF.

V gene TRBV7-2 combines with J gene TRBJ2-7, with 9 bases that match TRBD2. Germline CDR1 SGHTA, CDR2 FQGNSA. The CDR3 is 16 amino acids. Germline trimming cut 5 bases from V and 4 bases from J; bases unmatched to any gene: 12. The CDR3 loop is CASSGGVAGAGYEQYF. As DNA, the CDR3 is TGTGCCAGCAGCGGCGGGGTAGCGGGAGCGGGGTACGAGCAGTACTTC.

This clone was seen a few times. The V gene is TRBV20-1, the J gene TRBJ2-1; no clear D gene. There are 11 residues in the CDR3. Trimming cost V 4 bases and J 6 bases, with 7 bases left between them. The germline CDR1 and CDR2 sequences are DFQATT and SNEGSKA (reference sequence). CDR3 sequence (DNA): TGCAGTGCTAAAGGGCGCAATGAGCAGTTCTTC. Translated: CSAKGRNEQFF.

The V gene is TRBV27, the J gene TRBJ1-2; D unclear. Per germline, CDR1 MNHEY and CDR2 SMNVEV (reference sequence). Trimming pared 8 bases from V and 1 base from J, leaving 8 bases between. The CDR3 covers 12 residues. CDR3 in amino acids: CASSNFNYGYTF. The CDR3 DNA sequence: TGTGCCAGCTCGAATTTTAACTATGGCTACACCTTC.

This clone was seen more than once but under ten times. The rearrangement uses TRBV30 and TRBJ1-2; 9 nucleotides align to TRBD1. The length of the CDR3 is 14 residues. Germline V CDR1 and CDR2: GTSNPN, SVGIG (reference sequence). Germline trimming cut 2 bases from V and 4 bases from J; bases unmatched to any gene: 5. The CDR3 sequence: CAWSFTGGGYGYTF. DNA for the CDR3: TGTGCCTGGAGTTTTACAGGGGGCGGCTATGGCTACACCTTC.

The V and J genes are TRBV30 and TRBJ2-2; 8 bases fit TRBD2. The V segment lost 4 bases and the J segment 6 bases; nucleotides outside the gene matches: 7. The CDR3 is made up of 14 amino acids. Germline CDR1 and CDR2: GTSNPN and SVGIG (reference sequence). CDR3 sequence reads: CAWNMGLVSGELFF. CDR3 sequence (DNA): TGTGCCTGGAATATGGGACTAGTCTCCGGGGAGCTGTTTTTT.

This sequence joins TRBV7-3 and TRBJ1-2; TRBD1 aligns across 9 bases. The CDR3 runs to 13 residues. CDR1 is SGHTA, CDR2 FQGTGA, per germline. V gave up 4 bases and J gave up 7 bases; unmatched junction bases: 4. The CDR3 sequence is CASSSGDRAGYTF. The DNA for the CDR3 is TGTGCCAGCAGCTCAGGGGACAGGGCTGGCTACACCTTC.

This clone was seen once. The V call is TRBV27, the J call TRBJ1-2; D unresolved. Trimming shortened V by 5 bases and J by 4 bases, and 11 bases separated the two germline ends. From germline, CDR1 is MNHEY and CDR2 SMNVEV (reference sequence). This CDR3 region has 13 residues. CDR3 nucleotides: TGTGCCAGCAGTATGCCGGGCTCCTATGGCTACACCTTC. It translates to CASSMPGSYGYTF.

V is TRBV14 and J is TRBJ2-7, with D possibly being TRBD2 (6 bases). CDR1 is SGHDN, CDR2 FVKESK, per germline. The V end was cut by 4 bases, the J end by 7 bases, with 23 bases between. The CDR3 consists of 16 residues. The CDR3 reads CASSPLSGLPVGEQYF. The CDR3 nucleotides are TGTGCCAGCAGCCCCTTGTCGGGACTCCCCGTAGGAGAGCAGTACTTC.

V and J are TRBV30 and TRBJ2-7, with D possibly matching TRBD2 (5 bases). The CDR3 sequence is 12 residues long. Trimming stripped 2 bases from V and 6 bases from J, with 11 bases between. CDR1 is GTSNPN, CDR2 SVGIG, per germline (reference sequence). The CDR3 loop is CAWSRTALEQYF. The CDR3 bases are TGTGCCTGGAGTCGGACTGCCCTCGAGCAGTACTTC. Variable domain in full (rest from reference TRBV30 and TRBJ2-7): SQTIHQWPATLVQPVGSPLSLECTVEGTSNPNLYWYRQAAGRGLQLLFYSVGIGQISSEVPQNLSASRPQDRQFILSSKKLLLSDSGFYLCAWSRTALEQYFGPGTRLTVT.

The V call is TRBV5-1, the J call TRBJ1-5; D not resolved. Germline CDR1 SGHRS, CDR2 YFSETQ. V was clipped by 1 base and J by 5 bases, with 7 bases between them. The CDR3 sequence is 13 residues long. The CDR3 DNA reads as TGCGCCAGCAGCTTGTTCTACGATCAGCCCCAGCATTTT. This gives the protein CASSLFYDQPQHF.

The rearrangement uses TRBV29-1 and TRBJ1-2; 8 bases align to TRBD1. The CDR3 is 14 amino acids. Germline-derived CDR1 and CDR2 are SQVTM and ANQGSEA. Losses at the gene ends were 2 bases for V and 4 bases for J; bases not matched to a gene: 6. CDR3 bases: TGCAGCGTTGAACGGACAGGGCGGGCCTATGGCTACACCTTC. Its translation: CSVERTGRAYGYTF.

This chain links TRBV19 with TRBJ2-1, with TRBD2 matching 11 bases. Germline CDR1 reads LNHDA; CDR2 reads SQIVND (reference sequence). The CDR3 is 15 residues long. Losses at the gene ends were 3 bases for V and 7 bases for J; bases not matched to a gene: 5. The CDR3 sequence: CASSILAGGRNEQFF. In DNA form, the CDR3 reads TGTGCCAGTAGTATTCTAGCGGGGGGTAGGAATGAGCAGTTCTTC.

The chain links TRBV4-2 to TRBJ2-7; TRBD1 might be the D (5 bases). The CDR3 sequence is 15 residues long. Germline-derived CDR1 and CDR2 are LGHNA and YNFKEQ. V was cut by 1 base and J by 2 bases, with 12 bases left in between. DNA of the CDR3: TGTGCCAGCAGCCAAGTGCAGGGATGGGCCTACGAGCAGTACTTC. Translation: CASSQVQGWAYEQYF.

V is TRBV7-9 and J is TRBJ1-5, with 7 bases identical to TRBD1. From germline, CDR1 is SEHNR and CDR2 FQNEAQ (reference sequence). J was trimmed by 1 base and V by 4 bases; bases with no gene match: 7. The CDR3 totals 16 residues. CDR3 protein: CASSSDRALSNQPQHF. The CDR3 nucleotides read TGTGCCAGCAGCTCCGACAGGGCCTTAAGCAATCAGCCCCAGCATTTT.

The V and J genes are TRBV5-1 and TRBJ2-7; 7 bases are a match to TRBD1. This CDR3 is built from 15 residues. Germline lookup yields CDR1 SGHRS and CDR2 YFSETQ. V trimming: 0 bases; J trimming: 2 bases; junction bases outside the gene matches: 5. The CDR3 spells CASSLAAGGTYEQYF. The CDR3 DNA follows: TGCGCCAGCAGCTTGGCGGCAGGGGGTACCTACGAGCAGTACTTC.

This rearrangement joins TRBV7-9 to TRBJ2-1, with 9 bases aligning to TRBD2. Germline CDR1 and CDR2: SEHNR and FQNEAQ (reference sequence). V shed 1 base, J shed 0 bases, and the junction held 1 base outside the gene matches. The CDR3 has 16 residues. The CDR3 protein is CASSLGLADSYNEQFF. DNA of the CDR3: TGTGCCAGCAGCTTAGGACTAGCGGACTCCTACAATGAGCAGTTCTTC.